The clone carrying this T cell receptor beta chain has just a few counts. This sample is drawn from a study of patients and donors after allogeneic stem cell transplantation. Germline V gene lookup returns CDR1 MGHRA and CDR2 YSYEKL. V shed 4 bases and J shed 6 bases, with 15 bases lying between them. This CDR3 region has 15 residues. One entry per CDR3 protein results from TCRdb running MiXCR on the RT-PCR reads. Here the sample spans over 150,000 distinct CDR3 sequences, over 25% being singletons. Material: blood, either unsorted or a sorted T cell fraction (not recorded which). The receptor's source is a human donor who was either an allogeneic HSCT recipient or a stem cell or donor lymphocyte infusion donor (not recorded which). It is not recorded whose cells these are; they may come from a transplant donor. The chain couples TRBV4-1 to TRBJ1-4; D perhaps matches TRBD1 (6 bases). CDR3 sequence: CASSPRQARDEKLFF. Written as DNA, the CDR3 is TGCGCCAGCAGCCCGAGACAGGCCAGGGATGAAAAACTGTTTTTT.